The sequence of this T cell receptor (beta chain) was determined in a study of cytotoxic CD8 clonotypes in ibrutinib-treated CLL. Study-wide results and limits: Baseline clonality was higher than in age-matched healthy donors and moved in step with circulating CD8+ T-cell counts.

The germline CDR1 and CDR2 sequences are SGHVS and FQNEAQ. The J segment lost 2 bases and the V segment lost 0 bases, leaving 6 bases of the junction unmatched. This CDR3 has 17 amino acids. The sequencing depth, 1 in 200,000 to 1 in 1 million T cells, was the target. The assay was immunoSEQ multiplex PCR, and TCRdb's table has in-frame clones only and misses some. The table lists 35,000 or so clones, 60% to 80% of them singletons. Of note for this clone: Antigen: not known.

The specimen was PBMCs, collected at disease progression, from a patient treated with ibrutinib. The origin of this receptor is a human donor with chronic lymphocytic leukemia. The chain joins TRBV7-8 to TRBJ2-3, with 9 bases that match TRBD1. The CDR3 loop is CASSLAAGTGPTDTQYF. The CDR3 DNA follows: TGTGCCAGCAGCTTAGCTGCCGGGACAGGGCCCACAGATACGCAGTATTTT.